This entry lists 19 T cell receptor beta chains sequenced from one sample in a study of OX40 agonist ivuxolimab in advanced cancers. TCRdb's table, derived via immunoSEQ multiplex PCR, lists solely in-frame clones and lacks some. The profile shows some 84,000 clones, around 93% of them singletons. This material consisted of CD4+ or CD8+ T cells sorted from blood, taken in a trial of the OX40 agonist ivuxolimab. These receptors were taken from an adult with an advanced solid tumor such as melanoma, head and neck, liver or kidney cancer.

The chain employs TRBV4-3 and TRBJ1-3; possible D gene TRBD1, 5 bases. The V gene's germline CDR1 is LGHNA and CDR2 YSLEER. This CDR3 comprises 18 residues. Between the trimmed V and J ends, which lost 0 bases and 4 bases, there was a span of 19 bases. For the CDR3, the DNA is TGCGCCAGCAGCCAAGATGGGGGGGATGCCCTAGGAGGAAACACCATATATTTT. Translated: CASSQDGGDALGGNTIYF.

The chain couples TRBV4-1 to TRBJ2-7; D is unclear. The CDR3 runs to 15 residues. With 2 bases removed from V and 2 bases from J, the gap between germline ends came to 13 bases. CDR1 MGHRA and CDR2 YSYEKL come from the germline V gene. The CDR3 sequence is CASSQLPGSPYEQYF. The CDR3 region has the DNA TGCGCCAGCAGCCAACTCCCTGGAAGTCCCTACGAGCAGTACTTC.

The chain has TRBV6-5 and TRBJ1-1; 8 nucleotides match TRBD1. The CDR3 runs 15 residues. The germline CDR1 and CDR2 sequences are MNHEY and SVGAGI. Trimming took 6 bases from V and 0 from J; bases not matched to a gene: 6. As DNA, the CDR3 is TGTGCCAGCAGAACAGGGGGTTACATGAACACTGAAGCTTTCTTT. It yields the protein CASRTGGYMNTEAFF.

The chain recombines TRBV19 with TRBJ1-3; D might be TRBD1 (6 bases). CDR1 and CDR2 from the germline V gene are LNHDA and SQIVND (reference sequence). The CDR3 is 16 residues long. Trimming shortened V by 7 bases and J by 4 bases, and 20 bases separated the two germline ends. CDR3 in amino acids: CASTALYRTEGNTIYF. The CDR3 nucleotides read TGTGCCAGTACCGCCCTTTATCGGACAGAGGGAAACACCATATATTTT.

This sequence joins TRBV5-6 and TRBJ2-3; 9 bases agree with TRBD1. Trimming took 4 bases from V and 5 from J; bases not matched to a gene: 11. The CDR3 runs 16 residues. Germline values: CDR1 SGHDT, CDR2 YYEEEE. The CDR3 region is CASSRVTGGPQDTQYF. DNA for the CDR3: TGTGCCAGCAGCCGTGTGACAGGGGGACCCCAAGATACGCAGTATTTT.

This clone was counted a single time. The chain employs TRBV11-2 and TRBJ2-1; 13 nucleotides match TRBD2. Trimming removed 5 bases from V and 10 bases from J; junction bases left unmatched: 11. Germline loops: CDR1 SGHAT, CDR2 FQNNGV. CDR3 length: 16 residues. The CDR3, as DNA: TGTGCCAGCAGCCCGCGACTAGCGGGGGGAGCCGCGGAGCAGTTCTTC. Translated: CASSPRLAGGAAEQFF.

The chain recombines TRBV6-1 with TRBJ2-1, with D maybe TRBD2 (5 bases). The V gene lost 4 bases and the J gene lost 9 bases, with 7 bases spanning the gap. Germline CDR1 is MNHNS and CDR2 is SASEGT. The CDR3 is 11 residues long. CDR3 bases: TGTGCCAGCAGTGTCAGCGGTGAGCAGTTCTTC. It specifies CASSVSGEQFF.

The V call is TRBV5-6, the J call TRBJ2-3, with 7 bases fitting TRBD1. This CDR3 contains 12 residues. The V gene end was trimmed by 1 base and the J gene end by 13 bases; junction bases not matched to a gene: 6. In germline, CDR1 is SGHDT, CDR2 YYEEEE. The CDR3 is CASSLTGVKEYF. CDR3 sequence (DNA): TGTGCCAGCAGCTTGACAGGGGTTAAGGAGTATTTT.

The chain employs TRBV6-1 and TRBJ2-7; 9 nucleotides match TRBD1. Germline V gene data show CDR1 as MNHNS and CDR2 as SASEGT. After removal of 1 base from V and 1 base from J, the junction contained 5 bases not matched to a gene. The CDR3 loop spans 16 amino acids. Here the CDR3 reads CASSEGTGDQSYEQYF. CDR3 DNA sequence: TGTGCCAGCAGTGAAGGGACAGGGGACCAGTCCTACGAGCAGTACTTC.

This chain links TRBV7-2 with TRBJ2-1, with a possible D match to TRBD2 (6 bases). CDR3 length equals 15 residues. Trimming pared 2 bases from V and 8 bases from J, leaving 16 bases between. Germline assignment: CDR1 SGHTA and CDR2 FQGNSA. For the CDR3, the DNA is TGTGCCAGCAGCTTATGGCGGGGCGGCGGATATGAGCAGTTCTTC. Its protein product is CASSLWRGGGYEQFF.

The V and J genes are TRBV7-2 and TRBJ1-1; TRBD1 might be the D (6 bases). CDR1 is SGHTA, CDR2 FQGNSA, per germline. V was pared by 5 bases and J by 0 bases, with 19 bases between. The CDR3 runs to 17 residues. The CDR3 DNA reads TGTGCCAGCAGCGATGGACTGACAGGTTCCCTGAACACTGAAGCTTTCTTT. Amino acid sequence: CASSDGLTGSLNTEAFF.

This clone has more than one count but fewer than ten. Since a far larger clone is one base different, this is likely a read error. CDR3 DNA sequence: TGTGCCAGCAGCCAAGAAAGCGGGGGCACAGATACGCAGTATTTT. The encoded protein is CASSQESGGTDTQYF. The chain couples TRBV4-2 to TRBJ2-3, with 7 bases aligning to TRBD2. Looked up from germline, CDR1 is LGHNA and CDR2 is YNFKEQ. V trimming: 0 bases; J trimming: 1 base; junction bases outside the gene matches: 1. The CDR3 consists of 15 residues.

V is TRBV6-1 and J is TRBJ1-1; weak D call: TRBD1 (6 bases). Germline loops: CDR1 MNHNS, CDR2 SASEGT. This CDR3 region has 13 residues. V was cut by 5 bases and J by 5 bases, with 12 bases left in between. The CDR3 coding sequence is TGTGCCAGCAGTCCACAGGGATTTACTGAAGCTTTCTTT. It encodes CASSPQGFTEAFF.

J is TRBJ2-7 and V is TRBV2; perhaps D is TRBD1 or TRBD2 (5 bases each). Trimming stripped 5 bases from V and 1 base from J, with 12 bases between. In germline, CDR1 is SNHLY, CDR2 FYNNEI. This CDR3 region has 14 residues. DNA for the CDR3: TGTGCCAGCAGTCCCTGGGACGGATCCTACGAGCAGTACTTC. Translating gives CASSPWDGSYEQYF.

The genes are TRBV4-2 and TRBJ2-3, with 8 bases fitting TRBD1. The V gene end was trimmed by 0 bases and the J gene end by 3 bases; junction bases not matched to a gene: 5. The CDR3 runs to 16 residues. Germline CDR1 is LGHNA and CDR2 is YNFKEQ. For the CDR3, the DNA is TGTGCCAGCAGCCAAGATCCGGACAGGGAGACAGATACGCAGTATTTT. This gives the protein CASSQDPDRETDTQYF.

The V and J genes are TRBV29-1 and TRBJ2-7; perhaps TRBD2 as D (7 bases). V was shortened by 7 bases and J by 0 bases, with 19 bases between the two germline ends. CDR3 size: 15 residues. The germline gives CDR1 SQVTM, CDR2 ANQGSEA. The CDR3 is CSGGGGGPSSYEQYF. The CDR3 DNA follows: TGCAGCGGCGGGGGAGGGGGGCCGAGCTCCTACGAGCAGTACTTC.

This chain connects TRBV4-2 to TRBJ2-1; weak D call: TRBD1 (5 bases). The CDR3 runs 16 residues. V was trimmed by 3 bases and J by 4 bases, leaving 16 bases between them. Germline assignment: CDR1 LGHNA and CDR2 YNFKEQ. The CDR3 coding sequence is TGTGCCAGCAGCCACCTACCGGAAGGGGCTTACAATGAGCAGTTCTTC. Its translation: CASSHLPEGAYNEQFF.

The J gene is TRBJ1-1, the V gene TRBV27; no reliable D call. This CDR3 has 13 residues. Germline CDR1 reads MNHEY; CDR2 reads SMNVEV (reference sequence). Between the trimmed V and J ends, which lost 2 bases and 6 bases, there was a span of 10 bases. DNA of the CDR3: TGTGCCAGCAGTTTAGGGCCCGGGCCTGAAGCTTTCTTT. Protein sequence: CASSLGPGPEAFF.

The chain links TRBV5-4 to TRBJ2-5, with D tentatively TRBD1 (6 bases). This CDR3 is 16 amino acids long. V shed 2 bases and J shed 0 bases, with 14 bases lying between them. Germline V lookup: CDR1 SGHNT, CDR2 YYREEE (reference sequence). DNA for the CDR3: TGTGCCAGCAGCTTTTTTGGGGGCCCGTACCAAGAGACCCAGTACTTC. Translation gives CASSFFGGPYQETQYF.